This TCR beta chain was found in a study of blood T cell repertoires in COVID-19. Source study methods: Amplification with reference gene primers provided the estimates of nucleated cell counts. The assay was immunoSEQ multiplex PCR, and TCRdb's table has in-frame clones only and misses some. The DNA gave D and trimming, while V, J and clone size come from that table. The sample includes around 220,000 clones, around 90% of them seen just once. Recruits, aged roughly 18 to 95 years, lived in approximately 26 US areas. Self-reported history from a screening survey and questionnaire set each donor's cohort. The source of this sequence is a woman aged 18-30 years who had recovered from COVID-19. The source material was PBMCs or T cells enriched from blood (not recorded which).

CDR3 sequence: CASSQDGGETQYF. As DNA, the CDR3 is TGTGCCAGCAGCCAAGACGGGGGGGAGACCCAGTACTTC. The V gene is TRBV4-2, the J gene TRBJ2-5; 7 positions match TRBD2. V was pared by 0 bases and J by 5 bases, with 0 bases of the junction left unmatched. The CDR3 contains 13 residues. CDR1 and CDR2 from the germline V gene are LGHNA and YNFKEQ.